These 24 T cell receptor beta chains were sequenced from one sample in a study of identical twins. TCRdb independently ran MiXCR on the 5' RACE reads; one entry per CDR3 protein. The sample has hundreds of thousands of distinct CDR3 sequences, around a sixth seen once. These data also formed part of another study, on T cells expressing NK-cell markers.

Sequenced material: PBMCs. The receptors derive from a woman between 18 and 30 years old in good health.

The V and J genes are TRBV2 and TRBJ2-1; 12 bases agree with TRBD2. V trimming: 0 bases; J trimming: 3 bases; junction bases outside the gene matches: 3. Germline V gene data show CDR1 as SNHLY and CDR2 as FYNNEI. CDR3 size: 17 residues. The CDR3 here is CASSEAGTSGLYNEQFF. The CDR3 DNA reads TGTGCCAGCAGTGAAGCGGGGACTAGCGGGCTCTACAATGAGCAGTTCTTC.

The gene calls are TRBV20-1 and TRBJ2-5, with D unclear. Germline values: CDR1 DFQATT, CDR2 SNEGSKA (reference sequence). This CDR3 spans 10 amino acids. Trimming took off 6 bases at V and 5 bases at J, with 7 bases between the two ends. CDR3 nucleotide sequence: TGCAGTGCAAATGGGGAGACCCAGTACTTC. Its translation: CSANGETQYF.

The chain joins TRBV20-1 to TRBJ2-1, with D possibly TRBD2 on 6 matching bases. Germline lookup yields CDR1 DFQATT and CDR2 SNEGSKA (reference sequence). The CDR3 is 15 amino acids. V lost 5 bases and J lost 4, with 18 bases in between. The CDR3 loop is CSASHSGDVYNEQFF. The CDR3 nucleotides are TGCAGTGCTTCCCATAGCGGAGATGTATACAATGAGCAGTTCTTC.

The table lists this clonotype with many counts. The chain uses TRBV12-3 or TRBV12-4 and TRBJ2-7, with D possibly matching TRBD2 (5 bases). V dropped 4 bases and J dropped 4 bases, with 17 bases sitting between them. CDR3 size: 15 residues. In nucleotides, the CDR3 is TGTGCCAGCAGTTCGGAGAGGGAGCAGCGTTACGAGCAGTACTTC. This gives the protein CASSSEREQRYEQYF.

The chain recombines TRBV20-1 with TRBJ2-5; TRBD2 matches 11 bases. This CDR3 has 12 amino acids. J lost 12 bases, V lost 3 bases, and 6 bases had no gene match. CDR1 DFQATT and CDR2 SNEGSKA come from the germline V gene (reference sequence). The CDR3 protein is CSARGTSGREYF. The CDR3, as DNA: TGCAGTGCTAGGGGGACTAGCGGCCGGGAGTACTTC.

The chain is built from TRBV5-1 and TRBJ2-6, with D perhaps TRBD2 (6 bases). Germline lookup yields CDR1 SGHRS and CDR2 YFSETQ. V dropped 8 bases and J dropped 0 bases, with 15 bases sitting between them. The CDR3 consists of 16 residues. CDR3 in amino acids: CASVGGVDSGANVLTF. CDR3 coding DNA: TGCGCCAGTGTCGGCGGGGTTGACTCTGGGGCCAACGTCCTGACTTTC.

This clonotype was counted a few times. V and J are TRBV5-1 and TRBJ1-4, with D possibly being TRBD1 (5 bases). V was clipped by 4 bases and J by 3 bases, with 16 bases between them. The V gene's germline CDR1 is SGHRS and CDR2 YFSETQ. CDR3 length: 16 residues. The CDR3 is CASSQGRLISNEKLFF. The CDR3 nucleotides are TGCGCCAGCAGCCAGGGACGGCTTATATCTAATGAAAAACTGTTTTTT.

This chain links TRBV27 with TRBJ2-2; 7 bases match TRBD1. V gave up 6 bases and J gave up 7 bases; unmatched junction bases: 8. The CDR3 is 14 amino acids. Germline V gene sequence: CDR1 MNHEY, CDR2 SMNVEV (reference sequence). DNA for the CDR3: TGTGCCAGCAGCTACGGGACAGAAGGCGGGGAGCTGTTTTTT. It translates to CASSYGTEGGELFF.

Many counts were recorded for this clonotype. The rearrangement links TRBV7-8 to TRBJ2-1; no definite D call. From germline, CDR1 is SGHVS and CDR2 FQNEAQ. The V end lost 1 base, the J end lost 4 bases, and 5 bases lay between the germline ends. This CDR3 has 13 amino acids. CDR3 region: CASSLEPYNEQFF. The CDR3 nucleotides read TGTGCCAGCAGCTTAGAGCCTTACAATGAGCAGTTCTTC.

This clonotype was observed a few times. The CDR3 region has the DNA TGTGCCATCATGGGGGCCAACGTCCTGACTTTC. Translated, it gives CAIMGANVLTF. The chain couples TRBV10-3 to TRBJ2-6; the D is unclear. Germline V gene data show CDR1 as ENHRY and CDR2 as SYGVKD. The CDR3 is 11 amino acids. V was pared by 7 bases and J by 4 bases, with 2 bases between.

This sequence joins TRBV6-2 or TRBV6-3 and TRBJ2-2; TRBD2 aligns across 7 bases. The germline V gene encodes CDR1 MNHEY and CDR2 SVGEGT. The CDR3 has 15 amino acids. Trimming at V came to 4 bases and at J to 5 bases, leaving 7 bases not matched to a gene. The CDR3 coding sequence is TGTGCCAGCAGTTCCCCCCGACTAGCTACCGGGGAGCTGTTTTTT. Translation gives CASSSPRLATGELFF.

This sequence joins TRBV20-1 and TRBJ1-1; no clear D. Trimming removed 3 bases at V and 4 bases at J, with 18 bases between. Germline CDR1 and CDR2: DFQATT and SNEGSKA (reference sequence). The CDR3 has 15 amino acids. CDR3 DNA sequence: TGCAGTGCTAGTCGCTTGACCGCTCTGGGCACTGAAGCTTTCTTT. It specifies CSASRLTALGTEAFF.

V usage is TRBV5-5 and J usage is TRBJ1-5, with 7 bases lining up with TRBD1. CDR1 SGHKS and CDR2 YYEKEE come from the germline V gene (reference sequence). This CDR3 has 15 residues. With 4 bases clipped from V and 4 bases from J, the junction kept 8 bases outside the gene matches. CDR3 coding DNA: TGTGCCAGCAGCCCGACAGGGTGGGGGAATCAGCCCCAGCATTTT. The encoded protein is CASSPTGWGNQPQHF.

This clonotype was observed a few times. The genes are TRBV12-3 or TRBV12-4 and TRBJ2-7; 9 positions agree with TRBD2. The CDR3 runs 14 residues. The ends lost 6 bases at V and 4 bases at J; junction bases unmatched: 7. For the CDR3, the DNA is TGTGCCAGCAGCCGGGTAGCGGGAGAGTACGAGCAGTACTTC. This sequence encodes CASSRVAGEYEQYF.

The rearrangement links TRBV5-1 to TRBJ2-7; TRBD1 agrees at 8 bases. This CDR3 is built from 16 residues. Germline values: CDR1 SGHRS, CDR2 YFSETQ. Unmatched junction bases numbered 11, after V lost 4 bases and J lost 2 bases. CDR3 in DNA: TGCGCCAGCAGCATAACCGGACAGGGAGGCGCCTACGAGCAGTACTTC. Its translation is CASSITGQGGAYEQYF.

The chain couples TRBV20-1 to TRBJ1-1, with a possible D match to TRBD1 (5 bases). CDR1 and CDR2 (germline): DFQATT, SNEGSKA (reference sequence). This CDR3 comprises 13 residues. V lost 3 bases, J lost 4 bases, and 12 bases lay in between. CDR3 protein: CSASEAGFTEAFF. The CDR3, as DNA: TGCAGTGCTAGTGAGGCAGGGTTCACTGAAGCTTTCTTT.

This clonotype occurred a few times. This chain links TRBV10-1 with TRBJ2-4; 9 bases are shared with TRBD1. V gave up 2 bases and J gave up 1 base; unmatched junction bases: 0. The CDR3 length is 15 residues. The germline V gene encodes CDR1 WNHNN and CDR2 SYGVQD (reference sequence). The CDR3 reads CASSEGQGAKNIQYF. The DNA of the CDR3 is TGCGCCAGCAGTGAGGGACAGGGGGCCAAAAACATTCAGTACTTC.

This clonotype came up a few times. The chain combines TRBV11-2 with TRBJ2-7; D gene uncertain. This CDR3 is 12 amino acids long. V was cut by 3 bases and J by 5 bases, with 8 bases left in between. Germline assignment: CDR1 SGHAT and CDR2 FQNNGV. The CDR3 is CASSFTLDEQYF. The DNA of the CDR3 is TGTGCCAGCAGCTTCACCTTGGACGAGCAGTACTTC. Complete variable domain (other parts from reference TRBV11-2 and TRBJ2-7): EAGVAQSPRYKIIEKRQSVAFWCNPISGHATLYWYQQILGQGPKLLIQFQNNGVVDDSQLPKDRFSAERLKGVDSTLKIQPAKLEDSAVYLCASSFTLDEQYFGPGTRLTVT.

In this sample, this clonotype turned up a few times. This sequence joins TRBV7-2 and TRBJ1-2; no firm D call. The CDR3 contains 12 residues. Germline V gene sequence: CDR1 SGHTA, CDR2 FQGNSA. Trimming shortened V by 2 bases and J by 7 bases, and 8 bases separated the two germline ends. The CDR3 nucleotides read TGTGCCAGCAGCTTACTCAGTGGTGGCTACACCTTC. Its protein product is CASSLLSGGYTF. Together with reference TRBV7-2 and TRBJ1-2, the CDR3 gives the full variable domain: GAGVSQSPSNKVTEKGKDVELRCDPISGHTALYWYRQSLGQGLEFLIYFQGNSAPDKSGLPSDRFSAERTGGSVSTLTIQRTQQEDSAVYLCASSLLSGGYTFGSGTRLTVV.

The rearrangement links TRBV3-1 to TRBJ1-6; 7 bases align to TRBD1. This CDR3 contains 13 residues. V lost 6 bases and J lost 15; bases outside the gene matches: 11. CDR1 is LGHDT and CDR2 is YNNKEL in the germline V gene (reference sequence). In DNA form, the CDR3 reads TGTGCCAGCAGAATCGGGACAGCCAGTAACCTCCACTTT. Its protein product is CASRIGTASNLHF.

This clonotype was picked up a small number of times. The chain has TRBV20-1 and TRBJ2-2; D gene unclear. Trimming took off 5 bases at V and 5 bases at J, with 9 bases between the two ends. Germline CDR1 and CDR2: DFQATT and SNEGSKA (reference sequence). The CDR3 is made up of 12 amino acids. The CDR3 DNA reads TGCAGTGCTCCCCCCCAGACCGGGGAGCTGTTTTTT. Residues: CSAPPQTGELFF.

This clonotype was observed a handful of times. The V gene is TRBV7-3, the J gene TRBJ2-3; D not certain. The CDR3 extends over 16 amino acids. V shed 4 bases and J shed 2 bases, with 16 bases lying between them. Germline values: CDR1 SGHTA, CDR2 FQGTGA. DNA of the CDR3: TGTGCCAGCAGCTACTTTCCTTGGGATTCCACAGATACGCAGTATTTT. This codes for CASSYFPWDSTDTQYF.

This chain connects TRBV7-2 to TRBJ2-3, with D possibly TRBD2 on 5 matching bases. Germline V lookup: CDR1 SGHTA, CDR2 FQGNSA. Trimming removed 1 base from V and 2 bases from J, with 16 bases in between. The CDR3 sequence is 17 residues long. DNA for the CDR3: TGTGCCAGCAGCTTAGTGTCCGGGCGGGCCCCCACAGATACGCAGTATTTT. Its translation: CASSLVSGRAPTDTQYF.

V gene TRBV5-1 combines with J gene TRBJ2-1; D gene uncertain. V was pared by 0 bases and J by 9 bases, with 7 bases between. The CDR3 covers 12 residues. Germline-derived CDR1 and CDR2 are SGHRS and YFSETQ. The CDR3 DNA sequence: TGCGCCAGCAGCTTGGAGGATTCTGAGCAGTTCTTC. Translation: CASSLEDSEQFF.